The 15 T cell receptor beta chains below were found in one sample sequenced in a study of shared clonotypes between healthy human individuals. CD8 cells regarded as naive lacked CD45RO, were positively chosen for CCR7, and omitted terminally differentiated effector memory CD45RA+ cells. Produced via immunoSEQ multiplex PCR; TCRdb's table is partial and in-frame only. Of more than 2 million clones in the sample, approximately 94% were seen once. The sample consisted of naive CD8+ T cells sorted from blood. These receptor sequences come from a man between 18 and 29 years old in good health.

The rearrangement uses TRBV27 and TRBJ2-5; TRBD2 aligns across 12 bases. This CDR3 region has 16 residues. The germline V gene has CDR1 MNHEY and CDR2 SMNVEV (reference sequence). V was pared by 5 bases and J by 5 bases, with 9 bases of the junction left unmatched. Here the CDR3 DNA reads TGTGCCAGCAGTAGGACTAGCGGGACTGTTGAGGAGACCCAGTACTTC. This codes for CASSRTSGTVEETQYF.

The genes are TRBV5-6 and TRBJ2-3, with a possible D match to TRBD2 (5 bases). Germline lookup yields CDR1 SGHDT and CDR2 YYEEEE. Between the trimmed V and J ends, which lost 0 bases and 3 bases, there was a span of 14 bases. The CDR3 is made up of 16 amino acids. CDR3 amino acids: CASSLAASWLTDTQYF. The CDR3 DNA is TGTGCCAGCAGCTTGGCGGCTAGCTGGTTGACAGATACGCAGTATTTT.

The chain uses TRBV6-1 and TRBJ2-7; D might be TRBD2 (6 bases). Germline V gene data show CDR1 as MNHNS and CDR2 as SASEGT. The CDR3 length is 13 residues. V was clipped by 10 bases and J by 4 bases, with 17 bases between them. The CDR3 DNA is TGTGCCATCCCGGGCGGGGACCTTTACGAGCAGTACTTC. This sequence encodes CAIPGGDLYEQYF.

V gene TRBV6-1 combines with J gene TRBJ2-7, with 12 bases fitting TRBD1. V was clipped by 2 bases and J by 3 bases; unmatched bases: 11. The CDR3 has 18 residues. Germline CDR1 and CDR2: MNHNS and SASEGT. Here the CDR3 reads CASSELVGQGAQHYEQYF. In nucleotides, the CDR3 is TGTGCCAGCAGTGAATTAGTGGGACAGGGGGCCCAACACTACGAGCAGTACTTC.

The chain uses TRBV11-2 and TRBJ2-7, with D possibly TRBD2 on 5 matching bases. V was pared by 5 bases and J by 4 bases, with 9 bases between. The CDR3 has 12 residues. Germline CDR1 SGHAT, CDR2 FQNNGV. Here the CDR3 DNA reads TGTGCCAGCAGCCCCGGGGAGTACGAGCAGTACTTC. Translating it yields CASSPGEYEQYF.

As to this clone: Other nucleotide sequences in the sample specify the same CDR3. The chain combines TRBV4-1 with TRBJ2-7; TRBD2 matches 11 bases. The CDR3 totals 16 residues. Per the germline V gene, CDR1 is MGHRA and CDR2 is YSYEKL. The V segment lost 2 bases and the J segment 2 bases; nucleotides outside the gene matches: 5. CDR3 bases: TGCGCCAGCAGCCAAACCGGGACTAGCGGAACCTACGAGCAGTACTTC. Its translation is CASSQTGTSGTYEQYF.

V usage is TRBV5-1 and J usage is TRBJ1-2; 8 positions match TRBD1. Germline CDR1 is SGHRS and CDR2 is YFSETQ. The CDR3 consists of 17 residues. Trimming removed 0 bases from V and 10 bases from J; junction bases left unmatched: 17. In DNA form, the CDR3 reads TGCGCCAGCAGCTTGGTGGTTTCTTTGACAGGGGAAGGGGACTACACCTTC. This sequence encodes CASSLVVSLTGEGDYTF.

For this clone: Other nucleotide sequences in the sample specify the same CDR3. The rearrangement joins TRBV7-9 to TRBJ2-1; 9 bases agree with TRBD2. V lost 3 bases to trimming and J lost 4 bases; unmatched junction nucleotides: 4. Germline-derived CDR1 and CDR2 are SEHNR and FQNEAQ (reference sequence). This CDR3 has 15 amino acids. The CDR3, as DNA: TGTGCCAGCAGCTTCGCTAGCGGGGAGTACAATGAGCAGTTCTTC. It codes for CASSFASGEYNEQFF.

This chain connects TRBV4-1 to TRBJ2-2; the D gene could be TRBD1 or TRBD2 (5 bases each). This CDR3 spans 16 amino acids. The V end lost 3 bases, the J end lost 1 base, and 12 bases lay between the germline ends. In germline, CDR1 is MGHRA, CDR2 YSYEKL. The CDR3, as DNA: TGCGCCAGCAGCCAGGGGACCCCCATGAACACCGGGGAGCTGTTTTTT. It specifies CASSQGTPMNTGELFF.

The J gene is TRBJ1-5, the V gene TRBV19; D remains unclear. Trimming took off 3 bases at V and 0 bases at J, with 9 bases between the two ends. The CDR3 loop spans 15 amino acids. Germline CDR1 is LNHDA and CDR2 is SQIVND (reference sequence). The DNA for the CDR3 is TGTGCCAGTAGTATGGGAGTGAATAGCAATCAGCCCCAGCATTTT. This sequence encodes CASSMGVNSNQPQHF.

The V gene is TRBV7-3, the J gene TRBJ2-3; D perhaps matches TRBD1 (6 bases). Germline V gene lookup returns CDR1 SGHTA and CDR2 FQGTGA. CDR3 size: 13 residues. Deletions cut 2 bases from V and 5 bases from J, with 8 bases between. The chain's CDR3 is CASSLAGVDTQYF. The CDR3 nucleotides read TGTGCCAGCAGCTTAGCAGGGGTAGATACGCAGTATTTT.

The chain employs TRBV4-1 and TRBJ1-2, with TRBD1 identical over 7 bases. V lost 2 bases and J lost 3; bases outside the gene matches: 9. Germline V gene sequence: CDR1 MGHRA, CDR2 YSYEKL. The CDR3 loop spans 16 amino acids. The CDR3 sequence: CASSQRGGGTDYGYTF. CDR3 in DNA: TGCGCCAGCAGCCAAAGGGGTGGGGGGACAGACTATGGCTACACCTTC.

For this clone: Within the sample, other DNA sequences also encode this same CDR3. V gene TRBV20-1 combines with J gene TRBJ2-7; D ambiguous. CDR3 length: 11 residues. Trimming left V 3 bases short and J 3 bases short, with 6 bases between. CDR1 is DFQATT and CDR2 is SNEGSKA in the germline V gene (reference sequence). The CDR3 loop reads CSARQNYEQYF. CDR3 DNA sequence: TGCAGTGCTAGGCAGAACTACGAGCAGTACTTC.

J is TRBJ1-1 and V is TRBV28; possibly TRBD1 for D (5 bases). V was trimmed by 3 bases and J by 2 bases, leaving 16 bases between them. The CDR3 runs 16 residues. CDR1 MDHEN and CDR2 SYDVKM come from the germline V gene. The CDR3, as DNA: TGTGCCAGCAGTTTCCCCAGCCAGGGCCCTAACACTGAAGCTTTCTTT. This translates into CASSFPSQGPNTEAFF.

This chain connects TRBV6-5 to TRBJ1-1; possible D gene TRBD1, 6 bases. The CDR3 has 14 amino acids. The V end lost 2 bases, the J end lost 10 bases, and 17 bases lay between the germline ends. Germline CDR1 MNHEY, CDR2 SVGAGI. The CDR3 bases are TGTGCCAGCAGTTACCTTGGGACACCTAAAGGAGCTTTCTTT. Translation gives CASSYLGTPKGAFF.